The 10 T cell receptor beta chains below come from one sample, sequenced in a study of beta chain features in type 1 diabetes. Every isolated RNA sample was fully reverse transcribed, so sequencing captured expressed TCRB transcripts. Clones were read by immunoSEQ multiplex PCR, and TCRdb kept only the in-frame ones, dropping some. The table has around 140,000 clones, roughly 9.3% seen once. Material for sequencing was central memory CD4+ T cells from blood. The receptors were gathered from a woman aged 40 to 50 in good health.

This chain joins TRBV11-1 and TRBJ2-2; tentative D call: TRBD2 (6 bases). This CDR3 is 17 amino acids long. The germline V gene has CDR1 SGHAT and CDR2 FQDESV (reference sequence). V shed 0 bases and J shed 5 bases, with 16 bases lying between them. CDR3 loop: CASSLAPSGAGTGELFF. CDR3 coding DNA: TGTGCCAGCAGCTTAGCCCCATCGGGCGCGGGGACCGGGGAGCTGTTTTTT.

This chain links TRBV6-1 with TRBJ1-5; D unresolved. Germline lookup yields CDR1 MNHNS and CDR2 SASEGT. There are 13 residues in the CDR3. V was cut by 4 bases and J by 2 bases, with 6 bases left in between. The CDR3 DNA reads TGTGCCAGCAGTGCGAGTGGCAATCAGCCCCAGCATTTT. Encoded protein: CASSASGNQPQHF.

The table lists this clone with many counts. The chain has TRBV4-3 and TRBJ1-4; no reliable D call. The germline gives CDR1 LGHNA, CDR2 YSLEER. Between the trimmed V and J ends, which lost 0 bases and 3 bases, there was a span of 11 bases. The CDR3 runs to 16 residues. In DNA, the CDR3 is TGCGCCAGCAGCCAAGATCTCAGCGGGGCTAATGAAAAACTGTTTTTT. Encoded protein: CASSQDLSGANEKLFF.

Only a few counts were recorded for this clone. The chain has TRBV5-1 and TRBJ1-5, with D possibly being TRBD1 (5 bases). The germline V gene encodes CDR1 SGHRS and CDR2 YFSETQ. There are 14 residues in the CDR3. The V end lost 0 bases, the J end lost 7 bases, and 11 bases lay between the germline ends. The CDR3 DNA follows: TGCGCCAGCAGCTTGGGGGCAGGGAACCAGCCCCAGCATTTT. Encoded protein: CASSLGAGNQPQHF.

The chain links TRBV2 to TRBJ2-1, with 12 bases aligning to TRBD2. The V gene's germline CDR1 is SNHLY and CDR2 FYNNEI. The CDR3 is 16 residues long. J was trimmed by 6 bases and V by 4 bases; bases with no gene match: 7. Here the CDR3 reads CASSVSKLAGGNEQFF. The CDR3 DNA reads as TGTGCCAGCAGTGTGAGCAAACTAGCGGGGGGCAATGAGCAGTTCTTC.

This clone has ten or more counts. The rearrangement links TRBV7-9 to TRBJ2-2; no firm D call. Germline CDR1 is SEHNR and CDR2 is FQNEAQ (reference sequence). V lost 1 base and J 2 bases, leaving 5 bases between the germline ends. The CDR3 loop spans 14 amino acids. The DNA for the CDR3 is TGTGCCAGCAGCTTAGACAGAAACACCGGGGAGCTGTTTTTT. Residues: CASSLDRNTGELFF.

This rearrangement joins TRBV19 to TRBJ1-4; D is undetermined. The CDR3 is 12 amino acids. Germline values: CDR1 LNHDA, CDR2 SQIVND (reference sequence). V lost 6 bases and J lost 8, with 10 bases in between. CDR3 coding DNA: TGTGCCAGTAGCCCCCAGCGAGAAAAACTGTTTTTT. Translation: CASSPQREKLFF.

This clone was seen a few times. V and J are TRBV29-1 and TRBJ1-2; 7 nucleotides match TRBD1. Germline V gene lookup returns CDR1 SQVTM and CDR2 ANQGSEA. Trimming cost V 7 bases and J 8 bases; bases outside gene matches: 10. This CDR3 has 12 amino acids. CDR3 region: CSGGQRSLGYTF. The CDR3 DNA sequence: TGCAGCGGGGGACAGCGGTCTTTGGGCTACACCTTC.

This clone was detected many times. Other DNA sequences in the same sample also yield this CDR3. CDR3 sequence reads: CASSFSSGNTIYF. CDR3 nucleotide sequence: TGTGCCAGCAGTTTTAGCTCTGGAAACACCATATATTTT. The V call is TRBV2, the J call TRBJ1-3; D ambiguous. The CDR3 extends over 13 amino acids. Germline-derived CDR1 and CDR2 are SNHLY and FYNNEI. Trimming removed 5 bases from V and 0 bases from J, with 5 bases in between.

In its sample, this clone was seen a few times. The chain employs TRBV10-3 and TRBJ2-3; D remains unclear. V lost 0 bases and J 0 bases, leaving 7 bases between the germline ends. The V gene's germline CDR1 is ENHRY and CDR2 SYGVKD. There are 15 residues in the CDR3. In nucleotides, the CDR3 is TGTGCCATCAGTGAGTCAACTATAAGCACAGATACGCAGTATTTT. Encoded protein: CAISESTISTDTQYF.